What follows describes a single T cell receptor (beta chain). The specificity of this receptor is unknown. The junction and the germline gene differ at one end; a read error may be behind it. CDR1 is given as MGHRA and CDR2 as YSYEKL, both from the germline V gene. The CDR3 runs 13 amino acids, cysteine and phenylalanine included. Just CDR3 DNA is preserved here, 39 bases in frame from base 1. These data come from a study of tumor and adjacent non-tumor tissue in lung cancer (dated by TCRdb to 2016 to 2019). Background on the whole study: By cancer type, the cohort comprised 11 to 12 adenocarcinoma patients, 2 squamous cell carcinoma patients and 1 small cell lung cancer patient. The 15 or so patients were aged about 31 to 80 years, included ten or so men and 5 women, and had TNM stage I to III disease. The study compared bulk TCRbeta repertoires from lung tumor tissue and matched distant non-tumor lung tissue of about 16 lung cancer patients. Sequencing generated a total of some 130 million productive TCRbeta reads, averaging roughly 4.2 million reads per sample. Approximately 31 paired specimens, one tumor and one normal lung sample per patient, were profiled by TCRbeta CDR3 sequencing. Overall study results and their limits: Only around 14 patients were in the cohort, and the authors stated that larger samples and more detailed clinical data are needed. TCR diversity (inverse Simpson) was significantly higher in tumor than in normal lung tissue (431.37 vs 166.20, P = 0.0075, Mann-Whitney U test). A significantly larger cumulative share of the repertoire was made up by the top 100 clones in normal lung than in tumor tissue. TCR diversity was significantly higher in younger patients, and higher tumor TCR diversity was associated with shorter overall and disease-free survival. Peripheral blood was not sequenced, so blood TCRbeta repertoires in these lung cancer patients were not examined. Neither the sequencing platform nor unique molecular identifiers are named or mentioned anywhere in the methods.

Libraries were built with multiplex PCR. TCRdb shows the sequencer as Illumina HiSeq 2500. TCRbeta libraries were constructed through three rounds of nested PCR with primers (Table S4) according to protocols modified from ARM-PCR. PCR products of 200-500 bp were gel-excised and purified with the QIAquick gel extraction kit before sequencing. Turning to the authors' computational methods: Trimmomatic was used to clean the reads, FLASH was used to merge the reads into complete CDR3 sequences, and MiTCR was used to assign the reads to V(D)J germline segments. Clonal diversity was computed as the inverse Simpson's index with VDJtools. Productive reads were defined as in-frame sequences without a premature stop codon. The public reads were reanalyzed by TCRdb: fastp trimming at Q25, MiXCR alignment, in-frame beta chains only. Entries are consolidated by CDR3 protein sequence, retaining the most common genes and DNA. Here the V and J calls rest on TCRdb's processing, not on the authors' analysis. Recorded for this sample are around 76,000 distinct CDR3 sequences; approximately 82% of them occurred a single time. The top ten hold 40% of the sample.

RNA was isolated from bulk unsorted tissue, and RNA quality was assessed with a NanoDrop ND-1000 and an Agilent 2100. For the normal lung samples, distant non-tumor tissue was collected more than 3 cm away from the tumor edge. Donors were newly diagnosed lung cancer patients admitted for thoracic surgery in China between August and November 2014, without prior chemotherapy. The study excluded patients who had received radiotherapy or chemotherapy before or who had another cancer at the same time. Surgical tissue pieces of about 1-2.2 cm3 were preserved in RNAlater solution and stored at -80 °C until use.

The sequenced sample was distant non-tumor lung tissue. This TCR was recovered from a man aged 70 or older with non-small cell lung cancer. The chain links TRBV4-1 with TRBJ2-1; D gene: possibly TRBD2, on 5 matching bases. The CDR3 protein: CASSQVYEGEQSF. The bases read TGCGCCAGTAGCCAAGTGTATGAGGGTGAGCAGTCCTTC.